Presented here are 26 T cell receptor beta chains from one specimen sequenced in a study of T cells in Graves' hyperthyroidism and ophthalmopathy. RNA transcripts provided the source from which TCR beta CDR3 regions were amplified. The study used the HTBI primer set for a first-round RT-PCR of the TCR CDR3. TCRdb ran MiXCR on the multiplex PCR reads and lists one entry per CDR3 protein. The profile shows hundreds of thousands of distinct CDR3 sequences, around 21% of them singletons. Sequencing was performed on blood. The source is a man in his thirties or forties with Graves' ophthalmopathy.

This clonotype was observed at least ten times. The chain couples TRBV28 to TRBJ2-7; 7 bases match TRBD2. Losses at the gene ends were 6 bases for V and 1 base for J; bases not matched to a gene: 9. CDR1 MDHEN and CDR2 SYDVKM come from the germline V gene. This CDR3 is built from 15 residues. CDR3 in DNA: TGTGCCAGCAGGATTAATACGGGACTATCCTACGAGCAGTACTTC. This translates into CASRINTGLSYEQYF.

This clonotype was recorded a few times. The chain is built from TRBV28 and TRBJ1-1; D remains ambiguous. Per germline, CDR1 MDHEN and CDR2 SYDVKM. The CDR3 is 15 residues long. V lost 2 bases and J lost 1, with 11 bases in between. The chain's CDR3 is CASSLKFRANTEAFF. In DNA form, the CDR3 reads TGTGCCAGCAGTTTAAAGTTTAGGGCGAACACTGAAGCTTTCTTT.

This clonotype has a handful of counts. The V gene is TRBV27, the J gene TRBJ2-1, with a possible D match to TRBD2 (6 bases). Germline CDR1 MNHEY, CDR2 SMNVEV (reference sequence). V lost 4 bases, J lost 0 bases, and 19 bases lay in between. This CDR3 has 18 amino acids. The CDR3 sequence is CASSSSGGGSSSYNEQFF. CDR3 sequence (DNA): TGTGCCAGCAGTTCCTCAGGAGGAGGGAGCTCCTCCTACAATGAGCAGTTCTTC.

The chain is built from TRBV14 and TRBJ2-3, with 10 bases fitting TRBD1. J gave up 2 bases and V 3 bases, and 11 bases lay outside the gene matches. The CDR3 consists of 18 residues. CDR1 SGHDN and CDR2 FVKESK come from the germline V gene. CDR3 protein: CASSHAFRTGGTTDTQYF. In DNA, the CDR3 is TGTGCCAGCAGCCATGCCTTCAGGACAGGGGGGACCACAGATACGCAGTATTTT.

This clonotype was observed many times. The chain is built from TRBV12-3 or TRBV12-4 and TRBJ1-1; no clear D gene. CDR3 size: 13 residues. V lost 6 bases to trimming and J lost 1 base, with 9 bases between them. The CDR3 region has the DNA TGTGCCAGCAGCTGGGAGGGGAACACTGAAGCTTTCTTT. This translates into CASSWEGNTEAFF.

The gene calls are TRBV19 and TRBJ1-3; D may be TRBD1 (6 bases). V dropped 5 bases and J dropped 0 bases, with 14 bases sitting between them. The CDR3 extends over 16 amino acids. Germline CDR1 LNHDA, CDR2 SQIVND (reference sequence). The CDR3, as DNA: TGTGCCAGTAGTTTTCTCAGGGGATACTCTGGAAACACCATATATTTT. This encodes CASSFLRGYSGNTIYF.

This clonotype was counted ten times or more. The rearrangement links TRBV3-1 to TRBJ2-1; 8 bases map to TRBD1. CDR1 is LGHDT and CDR2 is YNNKEL in the germline V gene (reference sequence). The CDR3 runs to 18 residues. J was trimmed by 1 base and V by 4 bases; bases with no gene match: 12. The CDR3 coding sequence is TGTGCCAGCAGCCTAAAGTGGCCAGGGGGCTTGTCCTACAATGAGCAGTTCTTC. This sequence encodes CASSLKWPGGLSYNEQFF.

The rearrangement uses TRBV30 and TRBJ1-5; D perhaps matches TRBD1 (6 bases). The last part of the DNA fits TRBJ2-3 better; the J call may be wrong. The germline V gene has CDR1 GTSNPN and CDR2 SVGIG (reference sequence). This CDR3 comprises 15 residues. The DNA for the CDR3 is TGTGCCTGGAGTGCAGGGGTTGGTAGCAATCAGCCCCAGTATTTT. It yields the protein CAWSAGVGSNQPQYF.

This chain links TRBV2 with TRBJ1-4; D unclear. Germline-derived CDR1 and CDR2 are SNHLY and FYNNEI. Trimming took 1 base from V and 8 from J, leaving 11 bases between them. The CDR3 length is 14 residues. This CDR3 reads CASSEVTPGEKLFF. The CDR3 nucleotides are TGTGCCAGCAGTGAAGTTACCCCAGGAGAAAAACTGTTTTTT.

The genes are TRBV12-3 or TRBV12-4 and TRBJ2-4; D not resolved. The CDR3 contains 16 residues. V lost 1 base to trimming and J lost 2 bases, with 12 bases between them. The CDR3: CASSLGGRPSKNIQYF. DNA of the CDR3: TGTGCCAGCAGTTTAGGTGGCAGGCCGTCCAAAAACATTCAGTACTTC.

The sample holds many counts of this clonotype. The chain recombines TRBV5-1 with TRBJ2-5; D is possibly TRBD1 (6 bases). From germline, CDR1 is SGHRS and CDR2 YFSETQ. Trimming cost V 0 bases and J 5 bases, with 14 bases left between them. The CDR3 runs to 15 residues. CDR3 coding DNA: TGCGCCAGCAGCTTGGGGGGGCATCAAGGCGAGACCCAGTACTTC. This encodes CASSLGGHQGETQYF.

This clonotype came up a few times. This chain links TRBV7-9 with TRBJ1-1; 9 nucleotides line up with TRBD1. Germline CDR1 is SEHNR and CDR2 is FQNEAQ (reference sequence). Trimming removed 3 bases from V and 1 base from J; junction bases left unmatched: 9. The CDR3 has 17 residues. CDR3 region: CASSFLTGGGWNTEAFF. The CDR3 bases are TGTGCCAGCAGCTTCTTAACAGGGGGCGGTTGGAACACTGAAGCTTTCTTT.

This chain links TRBV30 with TRBJ1-1, with TRBD1 matching over 9 bases. Germline-derived CDR1 and CDR2 are GTSNPN and SVGIG (reference sequence). The ends lost 7 bases at V and 10 bases at J; junction bases unmatched: 4. The CDR3 is 10 residues long. CDR3 residues: CALGQGVAFF. CDR3 coding DNA: TGTGCCTTGGGACAGGGAGTAGCTTTCTTT.

In its sample, this clonotype was seen a few times. The chain joins TRBV5-1 to TRBJ2-1, with a tentative D call TRBD1 (5 bases). Deletions cut 2 bases from V and 4 bases from J, with 19 bases between. The CDR3 loop spans 17 amino acids. Germline V lookup: CDR1 SGHRS, CDR2 YFSETQ. The CDR3 DNA reads as TGCGCCAGCAGCTTTAGCAGGGTCTCAGGGATTTACAATGAGCAGTTCTTC. This codes for CASSFSRVSGIYNEQFF.

This clonotype was found many times. The chain combines TRBV7-3 with TRBJ2-1, with 11 nucleotides matching TRBD2. CDR1 SGHTA and CDR2 FQGTGA come from the germline V gene. Unmatched junction bases numbered 10, after V lost 2 bases and J lost 7 bases. The CDR3 has 17 residues. The CDR3 DNA reads TGTGCCAGCAGCTTATCCGTGGTGGCTAGCGGGAGGAATGAGCAGTTCTTC. Its translation: CASSLSVVASGRNEQFF.

This clonotype has a handful of counts. The gene calls are TRBV9 and TRBJ2-3; D not certain. CDR1 SGDLS and CDR2 YYNGEE come from the germline V gene. The length of the CDR3 is 14 residues. Trimming left V 3 bases short and J 2 bases short, with 10 bases between. The CDR3 region has the DNA TGTGCCAGCAGCGGATGGCCCCTCACAGATACGCAGTATTTT. Protein product: CASSGWPLTDTQYF.

In this sample, this clonotype turned up a few times. The chain employs TRBV2 and TRBJ1-5; D unclear. The length of the CDR3 is 13 residues. Germline V CDR1 and CDR2: SNHLY, FYNNEI. The V end lost 7 bases, the J end lost 4 bases, and 11 bases lay between the germline ends. CDR3 residues: CASNPTGNQPQHF. The CDR3 region has the DNA TGTGCCAGCAACCCTACGGGGAATCAGCCCCAGCATTTT.

The gene calls are TRBV20-1 and TRBJ2-7; TRBD2 aligns across 13 bases. Germline CDR1 is DFQATT and CDR2 is SNEGSKA (reference sequence). Trimming cost V 3 bases and J 0 bases; bases outside gene matches: 11. The CDR3 is 18 amino acids. This CDR3 reads CSASLGLAGLWTSYEQYF. The DNA for the CDR3 is TGCAGTGCTAGTTTGGGACTAGCGGGACTATGGACCTCCTACGAGCAGTACTTC.

The chain uses TRBV20-1 and TRBJ2-1, with TRBD2 as a possible D gene (5 bases). The CDR3 length is 16 residues. Germline CDR1 reads DFQATT; CDR2 reads SNEGSKA (reference sequence). The germline V and J ends were trimmed by 0 bases and 9 bases, with 21 bases remaining between them. DNA of the CDR3: TGCAGTGCTAGAGATCTGGCTAGCTTAGGGAGTAGTGAGCAGTTCTTC. Its protein product is CSARDLASLGSSEQFF.

The J gene is TRBJ2-1, the V gene TRBV7-3; TRBD2 might be the D (6 bases). Trimming removed 0 bases from V and 6 bases from J, with 12 bases in between. The CDR3 spans 15 residues. CDR1 and CDR2 (germline): SGHTA, FQGTGA. Here the CDR3 DNA reads TGTGCCAGCAGCTTAACCCCGACTAGTCTCAATGAGCAGTTCTTC. Protein product: CASSLTPTSLNEQFF.

This clonotype was counted ten times or more. This chain connects TRBV20-1 to TRBJ2-7; 12 bases fit TRBD2. Germline CDR1 is DFQATT and CDR2 is SNEGSKA (reference sequence). CDR3 length: 14 residues. J was trimmed by 7 bases and V by 3 bases; bases with no gene match: 7. The CDR3 DNA reads as TGCAGTGCTAGCGGACTAGCGGGGTCCTTGGAGCAGTACTTC. Translating it yields CSASGLAGSLEQYF.

V and J are TRBV3-1 and TRBJ2-3, with D perhaps given as TRBD1 or TRBD2 (6 bases each). V was clipped by 1 base and J by 7 bases, with 18 bases between them. The CDR3 length is 16 residues. Germline V CDR1 and CDR2: LGHDT, YNNKEL (reference sequence). The chain's CDR3 is CASSQAGGSPRNTQYF. DNA of the CDR3: TGTGCCAGCAGCCAAGCCGGGGGCTCCCCACGAAATACGCAGTATTTT.

In this sample, this clonotype turned up many times. The chain has TRBV30 and TRBJ2-5, with 10 bases lining up with TRBD2. This CDR3 has 14 residues. V shed 1 base and J 4 bases; nucleotides not matched to a gene: 3. Per germline, CDR1 GTSNPN and CDR2 SVGIG (reference sequence). The CDR3 spells CAWSASSGRETQYF. CDR3 bases: TGTGCCTGGAGTGCCTCTAGCGGGAGAGAGACCCAGTACTTC.

The rearrangement uses TRBV15 and TRBJ2-3; tentative D call: TRBD2 (6 bases). Trimming stripped 5 bases from V and 5 bases from J, with 17 bases between. The germline V gene encodes CDR1 LNHNV and CDR2 YYDKDF (reference sequence). The CDR3 loop spans 15 amino acids. The CDR3 DNA sequence: TGTGCCACCAGCGAGACCGGGACTGGGCGAGATACGCAGTATTTT. It encodes CATSETGTGRDTQYF.

This clonotype was observed a handful of times. The chain employs TRBV5-1 and TRBJ1-3, with 9 positions matching TRBD1. The germline gives CDR1 SGHRS, CDR2 YFSETQ. The ends lost 2 bases at V and 0 bases at J; junction bases unmatched: 6. There are 17 residues in the CDR3. The CDR3 protein is CASSLTGTGPSGNTIYF. For the CDR3, the DNA is TGCGCCAGCAGCTTAACCGGGACAGGGCCCTCTGGAAACACCATATATTTT.

This clonotype was detected only a few times. The rearrangement uses TRBV2 and TRBJ2-2; the D is unclear. This CDR3 comprises 14 residues. CDR1 SNHLY and CDR2 FYNNEI come from the germline V gene. Trimming cost V 4 bases and J 7 bases, with 13 bases left between them. The CDR3 coding sequence is TGTGCCAGCAGTGTGAGGCTTCTTGGCGGGGAGCTGTTTTTT. Translation: CASSVRLLGGELFF.